The source of this TCR beta chain is a study of T cell repertoires in cytomegalovirus infection. As for the study in general: TCR beta signatures that were public indicated CMV infection and matching HLA type. Points from the study as a whole: Cumulative public TCR beta family frequency identified carriers of CMV plus the relevant HLA. Ex vivo, HLA-C-restricted CMV-specific TCR beta clonotypes prevailed over the rest of the response.

TCRdb ran MiXCR on the reads and lists one entry per CDR3 protein. The repertoire includes 200,000 to 300,000 distinct CDR3 sequences, around 8.7% of them detected once, and over 13% sits in the top ten. This clonotype was detected ten times or more. What it binds is unknown. Germline V gene sequence: CDR1 LNHDA, CDR2 SQIVND (reference sequence). V shed 6 bases and J shed 5 bases, with 19 bases lying between them. The CDR3 covers 16 residues. The receptor's source is a human donor in good health (CMV status not recorded). Some clones in this sample may be carry-over from other donors' samples. V and J are TRBV19 and TRBJ2-2; D possibly uses TRBD1 or TRBD2 (6 bases each). Sequenced: PBMCs. CDR3 region: CASSHHQGGTTGELFF. CDR3 sequence (DNA): TGTGCCAGTAGCCACCACCAAGGGGGGACGACCGGGGAGCTGTTTTTT.